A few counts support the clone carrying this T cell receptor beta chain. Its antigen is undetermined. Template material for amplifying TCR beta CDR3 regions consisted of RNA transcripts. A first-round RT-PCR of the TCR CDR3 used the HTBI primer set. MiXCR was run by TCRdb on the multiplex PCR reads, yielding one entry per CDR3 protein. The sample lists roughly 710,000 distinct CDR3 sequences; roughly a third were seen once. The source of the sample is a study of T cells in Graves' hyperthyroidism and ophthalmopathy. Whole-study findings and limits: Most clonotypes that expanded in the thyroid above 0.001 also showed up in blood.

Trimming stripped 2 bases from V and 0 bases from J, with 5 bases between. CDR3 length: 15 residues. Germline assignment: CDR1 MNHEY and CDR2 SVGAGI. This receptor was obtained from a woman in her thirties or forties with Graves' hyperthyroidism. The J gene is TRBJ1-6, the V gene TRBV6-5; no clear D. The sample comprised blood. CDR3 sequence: CASSYASSYNSPLHF. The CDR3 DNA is TGTGCCAGCAGTTACGCGAGCTCCTATAATTCACCCCTCCACTTT.